Included here is one TCR beta chain sequence, with context. The target antigen is unknown. The data belong to a study of naive and memory T cell subsets. General study findings and limits: Especially in CD8 cells, naive repertoires contained a few larger clonotypes, possibly CD45RA-re-expressing memory cells.

The beta constant-region primer was an equimolar mix of two oligonucleotides covering TRBC1 and TRBC2. Nested alpha and beta constant-region primers with the SP2 primer drove four PCR rounds on ligated cDNA. One entry per CDR3 protein, called by TCRdb with MiXCR from the UMI-ligation and nested PCR reads. This table holds over 110,000 distinct CDR3 sequences, approximately 18% found once. CDR1 and CDR2 (germline): GTSNPN, SVGIG (reference sequence). The CDR3 sequence is 16 residues long. Trimming at V came to 2 bases and at J to 0 bases, leaving 4 bases not matched to a gene. The specimen was naive CD8+ T cells from blood. The chain combines TRBV30 with TRBJ1-3; 10 nucleotides match TRBD1. The receptor was derived from a human donor in good health. The CDR3 protein is CAWSSGTGVSGNTIYF. Here the CDR3 DNA reads TGTGCCTGGAGTTCCGGGACAGGGGTCTCTGGAAACACCATATATTTT.